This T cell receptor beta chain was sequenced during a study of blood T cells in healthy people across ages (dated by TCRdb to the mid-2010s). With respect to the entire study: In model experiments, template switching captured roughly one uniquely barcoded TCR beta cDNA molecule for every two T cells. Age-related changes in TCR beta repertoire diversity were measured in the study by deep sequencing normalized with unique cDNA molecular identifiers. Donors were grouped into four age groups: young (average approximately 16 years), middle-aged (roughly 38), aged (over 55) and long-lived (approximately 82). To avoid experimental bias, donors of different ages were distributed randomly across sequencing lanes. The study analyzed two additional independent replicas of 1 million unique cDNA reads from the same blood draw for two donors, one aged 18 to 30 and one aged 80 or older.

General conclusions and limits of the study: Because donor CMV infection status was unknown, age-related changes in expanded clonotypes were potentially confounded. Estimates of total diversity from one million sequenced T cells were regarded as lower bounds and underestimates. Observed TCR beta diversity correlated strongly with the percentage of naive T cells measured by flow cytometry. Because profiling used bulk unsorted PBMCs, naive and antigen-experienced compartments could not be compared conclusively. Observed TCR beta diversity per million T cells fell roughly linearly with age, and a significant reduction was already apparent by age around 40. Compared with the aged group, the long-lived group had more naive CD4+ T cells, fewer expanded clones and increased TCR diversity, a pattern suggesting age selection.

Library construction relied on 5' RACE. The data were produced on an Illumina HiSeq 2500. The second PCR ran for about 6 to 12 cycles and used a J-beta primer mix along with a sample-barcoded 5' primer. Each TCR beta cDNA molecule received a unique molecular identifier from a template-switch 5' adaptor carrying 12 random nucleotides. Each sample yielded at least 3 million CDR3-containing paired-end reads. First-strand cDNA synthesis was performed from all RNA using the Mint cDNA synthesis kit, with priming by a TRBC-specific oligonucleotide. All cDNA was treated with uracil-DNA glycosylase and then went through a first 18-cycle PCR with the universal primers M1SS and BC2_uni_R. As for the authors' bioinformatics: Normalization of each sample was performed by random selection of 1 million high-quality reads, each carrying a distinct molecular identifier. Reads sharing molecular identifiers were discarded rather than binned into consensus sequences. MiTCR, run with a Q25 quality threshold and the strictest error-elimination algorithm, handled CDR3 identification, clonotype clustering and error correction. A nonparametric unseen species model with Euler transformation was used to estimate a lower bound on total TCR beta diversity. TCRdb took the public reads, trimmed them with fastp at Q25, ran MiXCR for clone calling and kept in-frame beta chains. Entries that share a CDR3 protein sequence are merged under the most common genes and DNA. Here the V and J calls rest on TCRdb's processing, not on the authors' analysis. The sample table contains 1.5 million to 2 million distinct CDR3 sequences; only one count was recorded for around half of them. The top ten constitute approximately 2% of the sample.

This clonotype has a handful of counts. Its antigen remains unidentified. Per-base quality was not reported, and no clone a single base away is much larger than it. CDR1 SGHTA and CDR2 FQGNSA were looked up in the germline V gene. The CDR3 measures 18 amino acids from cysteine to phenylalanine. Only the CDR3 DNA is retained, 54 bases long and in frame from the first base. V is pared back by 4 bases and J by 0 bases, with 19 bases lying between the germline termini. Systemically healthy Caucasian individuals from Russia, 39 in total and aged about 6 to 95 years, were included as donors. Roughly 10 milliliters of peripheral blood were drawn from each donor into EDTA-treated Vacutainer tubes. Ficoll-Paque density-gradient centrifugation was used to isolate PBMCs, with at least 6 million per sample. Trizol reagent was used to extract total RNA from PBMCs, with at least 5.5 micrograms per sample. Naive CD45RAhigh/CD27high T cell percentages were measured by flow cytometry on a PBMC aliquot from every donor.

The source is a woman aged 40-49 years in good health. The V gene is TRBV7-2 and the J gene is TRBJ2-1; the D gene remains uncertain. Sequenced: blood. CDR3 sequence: CASSYDKDHLFSYNEQFF. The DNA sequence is TGTGCCAGCAGCTACGATAAGGACCACCTCTTCTCCTACAATGAGCAGTTCTTC.